This T cell receptor beta chain was obtained from a study of shared clonotypes between healthy human individuals. CDR3 length: 17 amino acids. J gave up 2 bases and V 6 bases, and 9 bases lay outside the gene matches. CDR1 and CDR2 (germline): MGHDK, SYGVNS. The repertoire was sequenced with immunoSEQ multiplex PCR; TCRdb's copy has only in-frame clones and lacks some. The sample has a few hundred thousand clones; 90% to 97% are singletons. The chain links TRBV25-1 to TRBJ2-3; 12 nucleotides align to TRBD2. This TCR came from a man aged 30 to 45 in good health. The sample taken for sequencing was memory CD8+ T cells sorted from blood. Subset reported: CD45RO+ cells pooled with CCR7-negative TemRA cells. This CDR3 is CASSSVRTSGATDTQYF. The CDR3 bases are TGTGCCAGCAGCTCTGTCAGGACTAGCGGGGCCACAGATACGCAGTATTTT.